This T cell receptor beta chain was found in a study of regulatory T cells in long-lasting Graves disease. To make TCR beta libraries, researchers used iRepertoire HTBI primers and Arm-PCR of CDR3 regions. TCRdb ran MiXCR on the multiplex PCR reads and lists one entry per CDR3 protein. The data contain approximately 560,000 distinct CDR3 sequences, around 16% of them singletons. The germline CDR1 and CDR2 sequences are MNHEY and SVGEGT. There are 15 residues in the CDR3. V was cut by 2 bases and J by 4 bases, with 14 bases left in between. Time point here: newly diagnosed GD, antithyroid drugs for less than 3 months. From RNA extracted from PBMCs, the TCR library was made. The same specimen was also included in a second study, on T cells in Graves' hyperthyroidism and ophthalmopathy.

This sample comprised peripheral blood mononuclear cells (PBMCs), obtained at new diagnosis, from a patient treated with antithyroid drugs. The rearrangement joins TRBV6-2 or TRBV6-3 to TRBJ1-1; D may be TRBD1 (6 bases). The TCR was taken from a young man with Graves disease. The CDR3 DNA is TGTGCCAGCAGTTACGGAGGGGGAGTTGGCACTGAAGCTTTCTTT. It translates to CASSYGGGVGTEAFF.